This TCR beta chain came from a study of blood T cell repertoires in COVID-19. Turning to the study itself: Spain, Italy and the United States supplied samples that represented acute and convalescent COVID-19. Sources were T cells, B-cell-depleted T cells, or PBMCs; the material itself was cDNA or gDNA.

The repertoire was sequenced with immunoSEQ multiplex PCR; TCRdb's copy has only in-frame clones and lacks some. The table lists some 350,000 clones, 85% to 90% of them singletons. Those enrolled in Seattle joined during active infection and were followed longitudinally afterward. The CDR3 is 15 residues long. Trimming cost V 6 bases and J 2 bases; bases outside gene matches: 9. CDR1 and CDR2 (germline): MDHEN, SYDVKM. The V call is TRBV28, the J call TRBJ1-2, with 7 bases lining up with TRBD1. Source material: peripheral blood. The TCR was taken from a woman aged 70-85 years with COVID-19, enrolled during active disease. In DNA, the CDR3 is TGTGCCAGCAGGCAGACAGGGTACCTGAACTATGGCTACACCTTC. Translated: CASRQTGYLNYGYTF.